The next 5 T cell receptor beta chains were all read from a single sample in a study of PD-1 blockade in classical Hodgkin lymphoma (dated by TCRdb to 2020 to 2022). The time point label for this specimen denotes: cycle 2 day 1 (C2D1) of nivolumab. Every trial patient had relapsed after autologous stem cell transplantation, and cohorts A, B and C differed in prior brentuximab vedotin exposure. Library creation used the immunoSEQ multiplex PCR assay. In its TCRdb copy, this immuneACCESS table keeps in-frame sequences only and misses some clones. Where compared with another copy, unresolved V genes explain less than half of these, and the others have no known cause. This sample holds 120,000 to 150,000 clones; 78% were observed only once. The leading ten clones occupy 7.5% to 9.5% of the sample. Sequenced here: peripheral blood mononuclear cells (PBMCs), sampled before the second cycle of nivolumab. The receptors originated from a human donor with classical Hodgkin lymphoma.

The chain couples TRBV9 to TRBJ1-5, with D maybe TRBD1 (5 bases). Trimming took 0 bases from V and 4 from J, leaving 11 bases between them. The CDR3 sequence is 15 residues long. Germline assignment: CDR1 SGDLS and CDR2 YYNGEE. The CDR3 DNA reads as TGTGCCAGCAGCGTAGGAGGGGAAGGGAATCAGCCCCAGCATTTT. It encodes CASSVGGEGNQPQHF.

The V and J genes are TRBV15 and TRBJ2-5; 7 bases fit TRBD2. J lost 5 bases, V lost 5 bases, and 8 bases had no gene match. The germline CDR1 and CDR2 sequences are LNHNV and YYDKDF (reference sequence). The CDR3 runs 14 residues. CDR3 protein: CATSGRTSRETQYF. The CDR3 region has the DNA TGTGCCACCAGCGGTCGGACTAGTCGGGAGACCCAGTACTTC. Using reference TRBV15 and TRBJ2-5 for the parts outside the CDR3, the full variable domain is DAMVIQNPRYQVTQFGKPVTLSCSQTLNHNVMYWYQQKSSQAPKLLFHYYDKDFNNEADTPDNFQSRRPNTSFCFLDIRSPGLGDTAMYLCATSGRTSRETQYFGPGTRLLVL.

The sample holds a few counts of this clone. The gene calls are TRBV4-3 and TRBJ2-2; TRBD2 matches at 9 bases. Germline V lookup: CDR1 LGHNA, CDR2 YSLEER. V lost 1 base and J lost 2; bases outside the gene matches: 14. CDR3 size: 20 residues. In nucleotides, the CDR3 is TGCGCCAGCAGCCAAGCAGGCGGGCTAGCGGGATGGCGAAACACCGGGGAGCTGTTTTTT. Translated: CASSQAGGLAGWRNTGELFF.

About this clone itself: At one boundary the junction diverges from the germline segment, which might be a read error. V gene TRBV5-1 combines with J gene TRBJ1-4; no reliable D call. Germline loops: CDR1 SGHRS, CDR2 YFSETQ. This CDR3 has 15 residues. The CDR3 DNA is TGTGCCAGCAGCTTGGTTTGGCGTGGTAATGAAAAACTGTTTTTT. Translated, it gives CASSLVWRGNEKLFF.

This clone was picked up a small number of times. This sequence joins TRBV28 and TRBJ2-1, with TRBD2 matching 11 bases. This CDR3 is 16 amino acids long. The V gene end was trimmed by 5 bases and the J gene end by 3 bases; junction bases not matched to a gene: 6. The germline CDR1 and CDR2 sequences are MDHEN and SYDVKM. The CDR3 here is CASSNPSGRHYNEQFF. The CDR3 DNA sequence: TGTGCCAGCAGTAACCCTAGCGGGAGGCACTACAATGAGCAGTTCTTC.